These 31 T cell receptor beta chains came from one sample sequenced in a study of Ad26.COV2.S vaccination and SARS-CoV-2 variants. As to treatment: 15 to 20 received Ad26.COV2.S at low or high dose, single or two shots; about 5 received placebo; per-sample allocation not given. Collection of samples fell on day 63 after the first vaccine or placebo injection. Method: immunoSEQ multiplex PCR; TCRdb's copy keeps in-frame clones and lacks some. The data hold about 350,000 clones, with about nine tenths observed a single time. The specimen comprised peripheral blood, sampled in a trial of Ad26.COV2.S vaccine versus placebo. These receptor sequences come from a person between 18 and 65 years old who received the Ad26.COV2.S COVID-19 vaccine or a placebo.

V gene TRBV3-1 (or the pseudogene TRBV3-2) combines with J gene TRBJ2-1; D not resolved. The CDR3 is made up of 13 amino acids. V dropped 4 bases and J dropped 8 bases, with 12 bases sitting between them. Germline CDR1 LGHDT, CDR2 YNNKEL (reference sequence). CDR3: CASSLVGQDEQFF. The CDR3 nucleotides are TGTGCCAGCAGCCTAGTAGGCCAAGATGAGCAGTTCTTC.

The gene calls are TRBV7-9 and TRBJ2-1; 11 bases are a match to TRBD2. There are 16 residues in the CDR3. Germline CDR1 SEHNR, CDR2 FQNEAQ (reference sequence). V lost 2 bases, J lost 2 bases, and 2 bases stayed unmatched. Here the CDR3 reads CASSLSSGRAYNEQFF. CDR3 bases: TGTGCCAGCAGCTTAAGTAGCGGGAGGGCCTACAATGAGCAGTTCTTC.

This chain joins TRBV27 and TRBJ1-1; D is perhaps TRBD1 (6 bases). The germline V and J ends were trimmed by 5 bases and 1 base, with 17 bases remaining between them. CDR1 and CDR2 (germline): MNHEY, SMNVEV (reference sequence). The CDR3 loop spans 16 amino acids. CDR3 in DNA: TGTGCCAGCAGTCCCCGAGCGGGGGGCTGGAACACTGAAGCTTTCTTT. The encoded protein is CASSPRAGGWNTEAFF.

The rearrangement uses TRBV25-1 and TRBJ1-2, with no clear D. Germline assignment: CDR1 MGHDK and CDR2 SYGVNS. The V and J ends lost 5 bases and 4 bases respectively, with 8 bases between them. The CDR3 consists of 12 residues. The CDR3 loop is CASSYSFYGYTF. The CDR3 bases are TGTGCCAGCAGTTACAGCTTCTATGGCTACACCTTC.

The V and J genes are TRBV19 and TRBJ2-2; TRBD1 is a possible D gene (6 bases). The CDR3 has 14 residues. Germline CDR1 LNHDA, CDR2 SQIVND (reference sequence). Trimming removed 10 bases at V and 4 bases at J, with 16 bases between. The CDR3 DNA is TGTGCCACTCTAGAGAGGGGGACCACCGGGGAGCTGTTTTTT. Its translation is CATLERGTTGELFF.

The chain recombines TRBV24-1 with TRBJ2-3; TRBD1 might be the D (6 bases). With 4 bases removed from V and 9 bases from J, the gap between germline ends came to 13 bases. From germline, CDR1 is KGHDR and CDR2 SFDVKD. The CDR3 covers 13 residues. CDR3 amino acids: CATSEFQGNTQYF. In DNA form, the CDR3 reads TGTGCCACCAGTGAGTTTCAGGGGAACACGCAGTATTTT.

The genes are TRBV7-6 and TRBJ2-2, with 7 bases lining up with TRBD1. Losses at the gene ends were 1 base for V and 0 bases for J; bases not matched to a gene: 5. The CDR3 extends over 17 amino acids. CDR1 and CDR2 (germline): SGHVS, FNYEAQ. CDR3 residues: CASSLGRTGTNTGELFF. Written as DNA, the CDR3 is TGTGCCAGCAGCTTAGGAAGGACAGGAACGAACACCGGGGAGCTGTTTTTT.

The chain recombines TRBV3-1 (or the pseudogene TRBV3-2) with TRBJ1-5; possible D gene TRBD1, 5 bases. Trimming took 4 bases from V and 6 from J, leaving 13 bases between them. The CDR3 runs to 14 residues. The germline gives CDR1 LGHDT, CDR2 YNNKEL (reference sequence). This chain's CDR3 is CASSPYQGSQPQHF. The CDR3 bases are TGTGCCAGCAGCCCTTACCAGGGCTCTCAGCCCCAGCATTTT.

This chain joins TRBV6-6 and TRBJ2-6; the match to TRBD1 covers 8 bases. Germline CDR1 reads MNHNY; CDR2 reads SVGAGI (reference sequence). CDR3 length equals 20 residues. Trimming cost V 6 bases and J 1 base; bases outside gene matches: 17. This CDR3 reads CASSYRPDRGRISGANVLTF. In DNA form, the CDR3 reads TGTGCCAGCAGCTACCGACCTGACAGGGGAAGGATATCTGGGGCCAACGTCCTGACTTTC.

CDR3 coding DNA: TGTGCCAGCAGTTACCCCACCGGGACTACCTACAATGAGCAGTTCTTC. As protein: CASSYPTGTTYNEQFF. V usage is TRBV6-5 and J usage is TRBJ2-1, with 7 bases identical to TRBD2. The CDR3 runs to 16 residues. J was trimmed by 2 bases and V by 2 bases; bases with no gene match: 6. Germline V gene sequence: CDR1 MNHEY, CDR2 SVGAGI.

The genes are TRBV27 and TRBJ1-1; no reliable D call. The germline V and J ends were trimmed by 4 bases and 0 bases, with 9 bases remaining between them. This CDR3 comprises 14 residues. The germline gives CDR1 MNHEY, CDR2 SMNVEV (reference sequence). The CDR3 reads CASSSWGMNTEAFF. The CDR3 nucleotides are TGTGCCAGCAGTTCATGGGGAATGAACACTGAAGCTTTCTTT.

The V call is TRBV19, the J call TRBJ1-3; TRBD1 might be the D (5 bases). There are 14 residues in the CDR3. In germline, CDR1 is LNHDA, CDR2 SQIVND (reference sequence). The V gene lost 9 bases and the J gene lost 0 bases, with 12 bases spanning the gap. The CDR3 is CASQAGPSGNTIYF. The CDR3 DNA reads as TGTGCCAGCCAAGCGGGGCCCTCTGGAAACACCATATATTTT.

The chain links TRBV28 to TRBJ2-1, with TRBD2 identical over 9 bases. V trimming: 6 bases; J trimming: 7 bases; junction bases outside the gene matches: 7. Germline loops: CDR1 MDHEN, CDR2 SYDVKM. The CDR3 is made up of 14 amino acids. For the CDR3, the DNA is TGTGCCAGCAGGTTAGCGGGAGTGGGGAATGAGCAGTTCTTC. Translated: CASRLAGVGNEQFF.

V is TRBV6-1 and J is TRBJ2-4; 7 nucleotides agree with TRBD1. CDR1 MNHNS and CDR2 SASEGT come from the germline V gene. This CDR3 spans 15 amino acids. Unmatched junction bases numbered 1, after V lost 2 bases and J lost 0 bases. This CDR3 is CASSETGVAKNIQYF. DNA for the CDR3: TGTGCCAGCAGTGAAACAGGGGTAGCCAAAAACATTCAGTACTTC.

The count of this clone is one. The chain is built from TRBV7-3 and TRBJ2-6; weak D call: TRBD2 (5 bases). CDR1 and CDR2 from the germline V gene are SGHTA and FQGTGA. This CDR3 region has 15 residues. Trimming took off 3 bases at V and 2 bases at J, with 8 bases between the two ends. The DNA of the CDR3 is TGTGCCAGCAGCTTTCAAGCGGCTGGGGCCAACGTCCTGACTTTC. Residues: CASSFQAAGANVLTF.

J is TRBJ1-6 and V is TRBV4-3; D might be TRBD1 (5 bases). V lost 5 bases and J lost 8, with 16 bases in between. The CDR3 extends over 15 amino acids. Per the germline V gene, CDR1 is LGHNA and CDR2 is YSLEER. This CDR3 reads CASSLGQGVDSPLHF. The CDR3 DNA is TGCGCCAGCAGCTTAGGACAAGGGGTCGATTCACCCCTCCACTTT.

V and J are TRBV28 and TRBJ2-2, with D possibly TRBD2 on 5 matching bases. Germline V CDR1 and CDR2: MDHEN, SYDVKM. The germline V and J ends were trimmed by 6 bases and 6 bases, with 14 bases remaining between them. The CDR3 runs to 14 residues. The CDR3 reads CASSASTAAGELFF. CDR3 in DNA: TGTGCCAGCAGCGCAAGTACAGCGGCCGGGGAGCTGTTTTTT.

The chain combines TRBV6-5 with TRBJ1-2, with a tentative D call TRBD1 (5 bases). This CDR3 spans 11 amino acids. Germline loops: CDR1 MNHEY, CDR2 SVGAGI. Deletions cut 7 bases from V and 4 bases from J, with 7 bases between. This CDR3 reads CASKGIYGYTF. The CDR3 DNA reads TGTGCCAGCAAGGGGATCTATGGCTACACCTTC.

V gene TRBV27 combines with J gene TRBJ2-3; 9 nucleotides agree with TRBD1. The length of the CDR3 is 18 residues. Trimming took 2 bases from V and 1 from J; bases not matched to a gene: 10. Germline-derived CDR1 and CDR2 are MNHEY and SMNVEV (reference sequence). The CDR3 sequence is CASSLRPRQGGGTDTQYF. The CDR3 bases are TGTGCCAGCAGTTTACGACCCCGACAGGGGGGAGGCACAGATACGCAGTATTTT.

This clone was detected only once. V is TRBV5-1 and J is TRBJ1-1, with D uncertain. Germline lookup yields CDR1 SGHRS and CDR2 YFSETQ. The CDR3 totals 13 residues. The germline V and J ends were trimmed by 6 bases and 4 bases, with 13 bases remaining between them. The CDR3 loop reads CASNTGRSTEAFF. As DNA, the CDR3 is TGCGCCAGCAACACCGGACGGAGCACTGAAGCTTTCTTT.

The chain is built from TRBV10-1 and TRBJ1-4; D possibly corresponds to TRBD1 (5 bases). The germline gives CDR1 WNHNN, CDR2 SYGVQD (reference sequence). This CDR3 is built from 13 residues. As DNA, the CDR3 is TGCGCTCAGCGAGGGACGGGGAATGAAAAACTGTTTTTT. Its protein product is CAQRGTGNEKLFF.

This clone was counted only a few times. The J gene is TRBJ2-7, the V gene TRBV27, with a tentative D call TRBD1 (6 bases). V was trimmed by 1 base and J by 1 base, leaving 11 bases between them. The CDR3 has 15 residues. CDR1 is MNHEY and CDR2 is SMNVEV in the germline V gene (reference sequence). The CDR3 coding sequence is TGTGCCAGCAGTTTATTGCCCGACAGGTCCTACGAGCAGTACTTC. Translation: CASSLLPDRSYEQYF.

This clone is a singleton in its sample. The rearrangement links TRBV2 to TRBJ1-1; unclear D gene. Trimming took 6 bases from V and 3 from J, leaving 11 bases between them. This CDR3 region has 13 residues. Germline-derived CDR1 and CDR2 are SNHLY and FYNNEI. The CDR3 nucleotides are TGTGCCAGCAGGCCTGGACGAGACACTGAAGCTTTCTTT. Translated, it gives CASRPGRDTEAFF.

The chain joins TRBV19 to TRBJ2-1, with 12 bases aligning to TRBD1. V trimming: 7 bases; J trimming: 10 bases; junction bases outside the gene matches: 8. Germline-derived CDR1 and CDR2 are LNHDA and SQIVND (reference sequence). There are 14 residues in the CDR3. As DNA, the CDR3 is TGTGCCAGTACGGCCGGGACAGGGGGCGCAGAGCAGTTCTTC. Residues: CASTAGTGGAEQFF.

This rearrangement joins TRBV19 to TRBJ1-1; 11 bases are a match to TRBD1. The germline gives CDR1 LNHDA, CDR2 SQIVND (reference sequence). The CDR3 consists of 14 residues. The V gene end was trimmed by 3 bases and the J gene end by 4 bases; junction bases not matched to a gene: 1. The CDR3 sequence is CASSIGQGATEAFF. CDR3 nucleotides: TGTGCCAGTAGTATCGGACAGGGGGCCACTGAAGCTTTCTTT.

J is TRBJ2-1 and V is TRBV28; 12 bases match TRBD1. This CDR3 spans 19 amino acids. V was pared by 5 bases and J by 4 bases, with 15 bases of the junction left unmatched. The germline V gene has CDR1 MDHEN and CDR2 SYDVKM. The CDR3 sequence is CASSPTRDRGLFPYNEQFF. CDR3 in DNA: TGTGCCAGCAGTCCCACCCGGGACAGGGGGCTTTTCCCTTACAATGAGCAGTTCTTC.

The V and J genes are TRBV6-4 and TRBJ2-2; D uncertain. Germline lookup yields CDR1 MRHNA and CDR2 SNTAGT. CDR3 length equals 14 residues. V was clipped by 9 bases and J by 0 bases, with 11 bases between them. The CDR3, as DNA: TGTGCCAGTCGAAGCGAGACGAACACCGGGGAGCTGTTTTTT. Protein: CASRSETNTGELFF.

The chain couples TRBV10-2 to TRBJ2-1; 8 nucleotides agree with TRBD2. J was trimmed by 12 bases and V by 6 bases; bases with no gene match: 13. This CDR3 is built from 14 residues. Germline CDR1 and CDR2: WSHSY and SAAADI. CDR3 loop: CASSGGGLGVAQFF. The CDR3 coding sequence is TGCGCCAGCAGCGGCGGGGGGTTGGGCGTTGCGCAGTTCTTC.

This chain joins TRBV15 and TRBJ2-7; 7 nucleotides match TRBD1. The CDR3 loop spans 17 amino acids. The V gene's germline CDR1 is LNHNV and CDR2 YYDKDF (reference sequence). V shed 0 bases and J 3 bases; nucleotides not matched to a gene: 11. The CDR3 nucleotides are TGTGCCACCAGCAGAGAGATCCACAGGGGATCTGACTACGAGCAGTACTTC. Translation: CATSREIHRGSDYEQYF.

This clone showed up just once. J is TRBJ1-4 and V is TRBV13; 10 bases are a match to TRBD1. This CDR3 contains 15 residues. Germline CDR1 reads PRHDT; CDR2 reads FYEKMQ (reference sequence). Germline trimming cut 6 bases from V and 2 bases from J; bases unmatched to any gene: 3. Here the CDR3 DNA reads TGTGCCAGCAGTAGGGACAGGGGCACTAATGAAAAACTGTTTTTT. Translating gives CASSRDRGTNEKLFF.

The V call is TRBV28, the J call TRBJ2-5; 16 bases are shared with TRBD2. Germline-derived CDR1 and CDR2 are MDHEN and SYDVKM. V lost 4 bases and J lost 10; bases outside the gene matches: 3. CDR3 length: 14 residues. CDR3 nucleotide sequence: TGTGCCAGCAGTTCCGGGACTAGCGGGAGGGTCCAGTACTTC. Protein: CASSSGTSGRVQYF.